This T cell receptor (beta chain) was sequenced during a study of T-cell memory formation after mild COVID-19. Study background: Largely donor-specific TCR clusters were found.

TCRdb reprocessed the 5' RACE reads via MiXCR and lists one record per CDR3 protein. The table lists 400,000 to 450,000 distinct CDR3 sequences, more than 15% of them singletons. Germline CDR1 is KGHSH and CDR2 is LQKENI. Trimming removed 4 bases from V and 8 bases from J; junction bases left unmatched: 8. This CDR3 comprises 15 residues. The chain recombines TRBV18 with TRBJ1-6; 7 bases fit TRBD1. The TCR was taken from a man aged 18 to 30 who had mild COVID-19 (a few samples of this study predate the infection). Cell type and time point are not known. Source material: PBMCs or a T cell subset sorted from them (not recorded which). The CDR3: CASSLERTGYSPLHF. In nucleotides, the CDR3 is TGTGCCAGCTCACTAGAGCGGACAGGCTATTCACCCCTCCACTTT. The whole variable domain, filled in from reference TRBV18 and TRBJ1-6, reads NAGVMQNPRHLVRRRGQEARLRCSPMKGHSHVYWYRQLPEEGLKFMVYLQKENIIDESGMPKERFSAEFPKEGPSILRIQQVVRGDSAAYFCASSLERTGYSPLHFGNGTRLTVT.